One sample yielded the 8 T cell receptor beta chains listed below, sequenced in a study of cytotoxic CD8 clonotypes in ibrutinib-treated CLL. The method was immunoSEQ multiplex PCR; TCRdb's version includes in-frame clones alone and lacks a portion of them. The profile shows 300,000 or so clones, about 61% of them singletons. This material consisted of PBMCs, taken after 36 months of ibrutinib treatment. The source is a human donor with chronic lymphocytic leukemia.

The chain employs TRBV27 and TRBJ2-7, with 10 bases fitting TRBD2. Looked up from germline, CDR1 is MNHEY and CDR2 is SMNVEV (reference sequence). J lost 3 bases, V lost 0 bases, and 5 bases had no gene match. This CDR3 has 16 amino acids. The CDR3 coding sequence is TGTGCCAGCAGTTTATCCAGCGGACTAGCGGTCTACGAGCAGTACTTC. Translation: CASSLSSGLAVYEQYF.

The rearrangement uses TRBV2 and TRBJ2-3; TRBD2 matches 15 bases. The ends lost 8 bases at V and 2 bases at J; junction bases unmatched: 14. CDR3 length: 19 residues. The germline V gene has CDR1 SNHLY and CDR2 FYNNEI. CDR3 nucleotides: TGTGCCAGCGGTGGCGAAGGGGGGACTAGCGGGAGGATCACAGATACGCAGTATTTT. Translation gives CASGGEGGTSGRITDTQYF.

The chain combines TRBV11-2 with TRBJ2-7; 8 nucleotides line up with TRBD2. CDR1 is SGHAT, CDR2 FQNNGV, per germline. J lost 2 bases, V lost 5 bases, and 8 bases had no gene match. CDR3 length equals 15 residues. CDR3 sequence reads: CASSLTLLAAYEQYF. CDR3 bases: TGTGCCAGCAGCCTCACTTTACTAGCGGCCTACGAGCAGTACTTC. Complete variable domain (other parts from reference TRBV11-2 and TRBJ2-7): EAGVAQSPRYKIIEKRQSVAFWCNPISGHATLYWYQQILGQGPKLLIQFQNNGVVDDSQLPKDRFSAERLKGVDSTLKIQPAKLEDSAVYLCASSLTLLAAYEQYFGPGTRLTVT.

The CDR3 DNA sequence: TGTGCCAGCAGCTCTCGAATACGGGAGACCCAGTACTTC. It codes for CASSSRIRETQYF. The V gene is TRBV7-2, the J gene TRBJ2-5; no definite D call. V lost 4 bases and J lost 5, with 11 bases in between. The CDR3 covers 13 residues. CDR1 is SGHTA and CDR2 is FQGNSA in the germline V gene.

This clone appeared a few times. The gene calls are TRBV1 and TRBJ1-5. TRBV1 is a known pseudogene. The CDR3 totals 16 residues. The CDR3 region is CTSSQDQRGPGQPQHF. The CDR3 DNA follows: TGCACCAGCAGCCAAGATCAGCGAGGGCCGGGTCAGCCCCAGCATTTT.

This rearrangement joins TRBV4-3 to TRBJ2-1, with D possibly matching TRBD1 (5 bases). The CDR3 length is 16 residues. V was shortened by 0 bases and J by 4 bases, with 13 bases between the two germline ends. Per germline, CDR1 LGHNA and CDR2 YSLEER. CDR3: CASSQDGSTDYNEQFF. The CDR3 bases are TGCGCCAGCAGCCAAGACGGATCGACAGATTACAATGAGCAGTTCTTC.

This sequence joins TRBV7-2 and TRBJ2-7, with D possibly TRBD2 on 5 matching bases. Germline V gene lookup returns CDR1 SGHTA and CDR2 FQGNSA. Between the trimmed V and J ends, which lost 1 base and 4 bases, there was a span of 20 bases. This CDR3 region has 17 residues. Here the CDR3 DNA reads TGTGCCAGCAGCTTAGAAGGCCGGAGCGGCGTCCGGTACGAGCAGTACTTC. Protein product: CASSLEGRSGVRYEQYF.

There are a few counts of this clone. The gene calls are TRBV2 and TRBJ1-6; D unresolved. With 3 bases removed from V and 0 bases from J, the gap between germline ends came to 15 bases. The germline V gene has CDR1 SNHLY and CDR2 FYNNEI. The CDR3 totals 18 residues. For the CDR3, the DNA is TGTGCCAGCAGTGATCCCTTTAATCGGAGCTCCTATAATTCACCCCTCCACTTT. Its translation: CASSDPFNRSSYNSPLHF.